These T cell receptor beta chains were read from a single sample in a study of blood T cell repertoires in COVID-19. Method: immunoSEQ multiplex PCR; TCRdb's copy keeps in-frame clones and lacks some. This table holds 65,000 to 75,000 clones, more than 75% found once. The sequenced sample consisted of peripheral blood. The receptor source for this set is a human donor in a cohort sampled during active COVID-19. Both conserved end residues are part of each CDR3. The order of the fields is clone size, J gene, V gene, D gene, CDR3 protein, CDR3 DNA. A D gene is named only where the DNA matches it firmly. Where a row states a size, it is once, few, many or the class of an expanded clone; other rows omit it.

.,TRBJ1-2,TRBV5-1,.,CASRLVGRQSYGYTF,TGCGCCAGCAGGTTGGTAGGGCGACAGTCTTATGGCTACACCTTC
.,TRBJ1-1,TRBV11-2,.,CASSREMNTEAFF,TGTGCCAGCAGCCGTGAGATGAACACTGAAGCTTTCTTT
.,TRBJ2-5,TRBV10-3,TRBD2,CAIGKERGDGTQYF,TGTGCCATCGGAAAGGAGCGGGGGGACGGGACCCAGTACTTC
few,TRBJ2-2,TRBV5-6,.,CASSRSFGGTGELFF,TGTGCCAGCAGCCGGAGTTTCGGGGGCACCGGGGAGCTGTTTTTT
.,TRBJ1-5,TRBV4-2,.,CASSQDSGGVGNQPQHF,TGTGCCAGCAGCCAAGATTCCGGAGGGGTGGGTAATCAGCCCCAGCATTTT
.,TRBJ2-2,TRBV7-2,TRBD2,CASRTGLAGGRPRELFF,TGTGCCAGCAGAACGGGACTAGCGGGGGGTAGACCCCGGGAGCTGTTTTTT
.,TRBJ1-2,TRBV4-3,.,CASSQEQAGDYGYTF,TGCGCCAGCAGCCAAGAACAGGCAGGGGACTATGGCTACACCTTC
.,TRBJ1-3,TRBV19,.,CASSATTGAGNTIYF,TGTGCCAGTAGTGCCACGACGGGTGCGGGAAACACCATATATTTT
.,TRBJ2-7,TRBV7-8,TRBD1,CASRPGQGAAEEQYF,TGTGCCAGCAGACCCGGACAGGGGGCGGCTGAGGAGCAGTACTTC
.,TRBJ2-5,TRBV28,TRBD2,CASSASGGFETQYF,TGTGCCAGCAGTGCTAGCGGGGGCTTCGAGACCCAGTACTTC
.,TRBJ2-1,TRBV7-9,TRBD2,CASSITAGGVDEQFF,TGTGCCAGCAGCATTACAGCGGGAGGGGTCGATGAGCAGTTCTTC
.,TRBJ2-3,TRBV11-3,TRBD2,CASSLDSGRKTDTQYF,TGTGCCAGCAGCTTAGATAGCGGGAGGAAAACAGATACGCAGTATTTT
.,TRBJ2-4,TRBV30,TRBD2,CAWSRGTSGGNAKNIQYF,TGTGCCTGGAGCCGAGGGACTAGCGGTGGGAATGCCAAAAACATTCAGTACTTC
.,TRBJ2-3,TRBV24-1,TRBD1,CATSDPSDLSGQGTDTQYF,TGTGCCACCAGTGATCCAAGCGACCTCTCGGGACAGGGAACAGATACGCAGTATTTT
few,TRBJ2-5,TRBV7-9,TRBD2,CASSLGASGGSQETQYF,TGTGCCAGCAGCTTAGGGGCTAGCGGGGGTTCACAAGAGACCCAGTACTTC
.,TRBJ2-7,TRBV6-6,TRBD1,CASTSAGTGFYEQYF,TGTGCCAGCACCTCGGCCGGGACAGGGTTTTACGAGCAGTACTTC
.,TRBJ2-3,TRBV18,TRBD2,CASSPLRRGGSTDTQYF,TGTGCCAGCTCACCCCTGAGACGCGGGGGGAGCACAGATACGCAGTATTTT
once,TRBJ2-3,TRBV7-2,TRBD2,CASSFQRGISTDTQYF,TGTGCCAGCAGCTTCCAGCGGGGGATTAGCACAGATACGCAGTATTTT
.,TRBJ1-5,TRBV6-6,.,CASSYGTGNQPQHF,TGTGCCAGCAGTTACGGTACAGGGAATCAGCCCCAGCATTTT
.,TRBJ1-5,TRBV19,TRBD1,CASGDRGVQPQHF,TGTGCCAGTGGGGACAGGGGTGTTCAGCCCCAGCATTTT